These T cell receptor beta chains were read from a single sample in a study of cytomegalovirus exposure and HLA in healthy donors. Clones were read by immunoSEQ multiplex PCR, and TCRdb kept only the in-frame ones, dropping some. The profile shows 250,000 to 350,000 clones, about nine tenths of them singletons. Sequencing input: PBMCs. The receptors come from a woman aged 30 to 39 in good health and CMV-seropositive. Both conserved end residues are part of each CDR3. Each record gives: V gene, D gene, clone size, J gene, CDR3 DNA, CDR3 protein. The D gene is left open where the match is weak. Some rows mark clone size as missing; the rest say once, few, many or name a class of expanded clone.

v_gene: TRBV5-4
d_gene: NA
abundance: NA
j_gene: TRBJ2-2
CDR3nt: TGTGCCAGCAGCTTGGACTGGACCGGGGAGCTGTTTTTT
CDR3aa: CASSLDWTGELFF

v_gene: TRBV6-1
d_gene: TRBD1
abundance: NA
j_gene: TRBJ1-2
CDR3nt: TGTGCCAGCGGGGACAGGGAGGGCTATGGCTACACCTTC
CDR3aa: CASGDREGYGYTF

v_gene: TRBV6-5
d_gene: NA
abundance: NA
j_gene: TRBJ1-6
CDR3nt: TGTGCCAGCAGATCTGGGACTGCCTATAATTCACCCCTCCACTTT
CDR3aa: CASRSGTAYNSPLHF

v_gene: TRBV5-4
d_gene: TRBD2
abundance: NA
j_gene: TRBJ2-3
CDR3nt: TGTGCCAGCAGCCGAGGGATAGCGGGGGCCACAGATACGCAGTATTTT
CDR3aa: CASSRGIAGATDTQYF

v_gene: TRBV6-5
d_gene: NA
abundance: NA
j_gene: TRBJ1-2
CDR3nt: TGTGCCAGCAGTTCCTTCGGTCTATATGGCTACACCTTC
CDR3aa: CASSSFGLYGYTF

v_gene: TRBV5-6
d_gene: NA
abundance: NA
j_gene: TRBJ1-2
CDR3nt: TGTGCCAGCAGCTTGGCTGGGCGTGTCAACTATGGCTACACCTTC
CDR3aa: CASSLAGRVNYGYTF

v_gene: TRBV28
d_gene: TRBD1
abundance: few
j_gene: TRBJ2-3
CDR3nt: TGTGCCAGCAGTTTACCATCCGGGACAGGGGCGGGCGATACGCAGTATTTT
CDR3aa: CASSLPSGTGAGDTQYF

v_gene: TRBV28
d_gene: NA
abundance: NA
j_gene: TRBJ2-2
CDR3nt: TGTGCCACCCCCACCGGGGAGCTGTTTTTT
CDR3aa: CATPTGELFF

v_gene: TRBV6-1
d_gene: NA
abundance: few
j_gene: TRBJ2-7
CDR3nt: TGTGCCAGCACTGGACTCTACGAGCAGTACTTC
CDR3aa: CASTGLYEQYF

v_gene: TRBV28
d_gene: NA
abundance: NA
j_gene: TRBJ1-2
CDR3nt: TGTGCCAGCAGCCTACCCCCGGGGAACTATGGCTACACCTTC
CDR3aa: CASSLPPGNYGYTF

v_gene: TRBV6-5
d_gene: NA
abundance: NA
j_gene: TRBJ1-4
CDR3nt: TGTGCCAGCAGTTACGCAGGACAGCTTAATGAAAAACTGTTTTTT
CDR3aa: CASSYAGQLNEKLFF

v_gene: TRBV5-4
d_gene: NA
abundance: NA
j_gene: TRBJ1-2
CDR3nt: TGTGCCAGCAGCTTCCAGGTGGATGGCTACACCTTC
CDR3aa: CASSFQVDGYTF

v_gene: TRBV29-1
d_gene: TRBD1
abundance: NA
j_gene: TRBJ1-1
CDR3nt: TGCAGCGCATCCGGGACAGGGGCGAACACTGAAGCTTTCTTT
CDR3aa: CSASGTGANTEAFF

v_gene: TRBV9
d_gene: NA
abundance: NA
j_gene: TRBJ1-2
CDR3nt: TGTGCCAGCAGCGGAGGCACCGGACTGACTGCCTATGGCTACACCTTC
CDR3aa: CASSGGTGLTAYGYTF

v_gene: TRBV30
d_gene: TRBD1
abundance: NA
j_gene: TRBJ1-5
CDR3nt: TGTGCCTGGAGCCGGGACAGGGGCAATCAGCCCCAGCATTTT
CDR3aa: CAWSRDRGNQPQHF

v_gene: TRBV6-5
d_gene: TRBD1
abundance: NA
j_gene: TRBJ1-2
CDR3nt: TGTGCCAGCAGTCTTAGGACAGGGGATGGCTACACCTTC
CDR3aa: CASSLRTGDGYTF

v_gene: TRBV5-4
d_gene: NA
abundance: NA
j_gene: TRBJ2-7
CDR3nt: TGTGCCAGCAGCCCCCATAGAGATGAGCAGTACTTC
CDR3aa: CASSPHRDEQYF